This entry features one T cell receptor beta chain sequence. The source of the sample is a study of patients and donors after allogeneic stem cell transplantation. TCRdb re-called the RT-PCR reads through MiXCR, storing one row per CDR3 protein. The sample carries approximately 140,000 distinct CDR3 sequences, 30% to 45% recorded once. V gave up 4 bases and J gave up 3 bases, with 13 bases separating them. CDR1 is SGHRS, CDR2 YFSETQ, per germline. The CDR3 is 14 residues long. This TCR was recovered from a human donor who was either an allogeneic HSCT recipient or a stem cell or donor lymphocyte infusion donor (not recorded which). It is not recorded whose cells these are; they may come from a transplant donor. The rearrangement uses TRBV5-1 and TRBJ1-1; no definite D call. Sequenced material: blood, either unsorted or a sorted T cell fraction (not recorded which). The CDR3 sequence: CASSPAGPDTEAFF. In DNA form, the CDR3 reads TGCGCCAGCAGCCCGGCGGGCCCCGACACTGAAGCTTTCTTT. Full variable domain (rest looked up from reference TRBV5-1 and TRBJ1-1): KAGVTQTPRYLIKTRGQQVTLSCSPISGHRSVSWYQQTPGQGLQFLFEYFSETQRNKGNFPGRFSGRQFSNSRSEMNVSTLELGDSALYLCASSPAGPDTEAFFGQGTRLTVV.